This T cell receptor (beta chain) was documented in a study of identical twins' blood T cells. Via MiXCR, TCRdb re-called the 5' RACE reads, giving one row per CDR3 protein. The sample carries 300,000 to 400,000 distinct CDR3 sequences, about 28% recorded once. CDR3 length equals 13 residues. V was pared by 5 bases and J by 4 bases, with 14 bases between. Looked up from germline, CDR1 is DFQATT and CDR2 is SNEGSKA (reference sequence). This clonotype was found a few times. Input material: PBMCs. The gene calls are TRBV20-1 and TRBJ1-2; TRBD1 might be the D (5 bases). The receptor was derived from a woman aged 18 to 55 in good health. The CDR3 here is CSAQSGTVYGYTF. CDR3 sequence (DNA): TGCAGTGCTCAGTCCGGGACGGTCTATGGCTACACCTTC.